These 30 T cell receptor beta chains originate from one sample sequenced in a study of T-cell memory formation after mild COVID-19. TCRdb analysed the 5' RACE reads with MiXCR anew, one entry per CDR3 protein. The data hold hundreds of thousands of distinct CDR3 sequences, with 15% observed a single time. The sample comprised PBMCs or a T cell subset sorted from them (not recorded which). The receptors here all came from a man between 18 and 35 years old who had mild COVID-19 (a few samples of this study predate the infection). Cell type and time point are not known.

This clonotype was seen a handful of times. The CDR3 nucleotides read TGTGCCAGCAGCTTAGGGTTAGTGAACGAGCAGTACTTC. Translating gives CASSLGLVNEQYF. The chain joins TRBV7-2 to TRBJ2-7; no firm D call. Germline values: CDR1 SGHTA, CDR2 FQGNSA. With 1 base removed from V and 5 bases from J, the gap between germline ends came to 9 bases. This CDR3 has 13 amino acids. The full variable domain, with the rest looked up from reference TRBV7-2 and TRBJ2-7, is GAGVSQSPSNKVTEKGKDVELRCDPISGHTALYWYRQSLGQGLEFLIYFQGNSAPDKSGLPSDRFSAERTGGSVSTLTIQRTQQEDSAVYLCASSLGLVNEQYFGPGTRLTVT.

The V call is TRBV6-2 or TRBV6-3, the J call TRBJ2-3; 7 bases agree with TRBD2. The germline V gene encodes CDR1 MNHEY and CDR2 SVGEGT. The CDR3 covers 11 residues. For the CDR3, the DNA is TGTGCTGCTAGCGGTTGGGATACGCAGTATTTT. This translates into CAASGWDTQYF.

Ten or more counts support this clonotype. The CDR3 sequence is CASSFSSVDGYTF. Here the CDR3 DNA reads TGTGCCAGCAGCTTTTCTTCCGTGGATGGCTACACCTTC. The V call is TRBV7-2, the J call TRBJ1-2; D gene ambiguous. The CDR3 length is 13 residues. CDR1 and CDR2 (germline): SGHTA, FQGNSA. The ends were cut back, 3 bases at V and 6 bases at J, with 11 bases in the middle.

Only a few counts were recorded for this clonotype. The gene calls are TRBV2 and TRBJ2-3, with unresolved D. Germline V gives CDR1 SNHLY, CDR2 FYNNEI. The CDR3 extends over 13 amino acids. Trimming stripped 6 bases from V and 6 bases from J, with 13 bases between. The CDR3 nucleotides read TGTGCCAGCAGAGACAACCGCCCTGATACGCAGTATTTT. Protein product: CASRDNRPDTQYF.

This clonotype was found a few times. The chain employs TRBV3-1 and TRBJ1-3; D is uncertain. CDR3 size: 15 residues. Trimming cost V 4 bases and J 0 bases, with 10 bases left between them. Looked up from germline, CDR1 is LGHDT and CDR2 is YNNKEL (reference sequence). The CDR3 nucleotides read TGTGCCAGCAGCCTCGGACCGCACTCTGGAAACACCATATATTTT. As protein: CASSLGPHSGNTIYF.

This clonotype was counted at least ten times. The chain recombines TRBV7-3 with TRBJ2-1; TRBD1 agrees at 9 bases. The CDR3 length is 15 residues. CDR1 and CDR2 from the germline V gene are SGHTA and FQGTGA. V shed 5 bases, J shed 4 bases, and the junction held 6 bases outside the gene matches. The CDR3 DNA reads as TGTGCCAGCAGCCTGGACAGGGGAGGTTACAATGAGCAGTTCTTC. Its translation: CASSLDRGGYNEQFF. Using reference TRBV7-3 and TRBJ2-1 for the parts outside the CDR3, the full variable domain is GAGVSQTPSNKVTEKGKYVELRCDPISGHTALYWYRQSLGQGPEFLIYFQGTGAADDSGLPNDRFFAVRPEGSVSTLKIQRTERGDSAVYLCASSLDRGGYNEQFFGPGTRLTVL.

This clonotype was recorded a few times. This sequence joins TRBV20-1 and TRBJ2-3, with D tentatively TRBD2 (7 bases). The CDR3 is 14 residues long. Per germline, CDR1 DFQATT and CDR2 SNEGSKA (reference sequence). V was trimmed by 6 bases and J by 6 bases, leaving 19 bases between them. The CDR3 loop reads CSAPPGGQMDTQYF. The CDR3 DNA follows: TGCAGTGCCCCCCCGGGGGGCCAGATGGATACGCAGTATTTT.

This chain uses TRBV7-2 with TRBJ2-3; perhaps TRBD2 as D (6 bases). The CDR3 length is 14 residues. The V end was cut by 6 bases, the J end by 3 bases, with 13 bases between. The germline CDR1 and CDR2 sequences are SGHTA and FQGNSA. The CDR3 DNA follows: TGTGCCAGCAGAGTGCGGGGAAGTACAGATACGCAGTATTTT. Translated, it gives CASRVRGSTDTQYF.

The rearrangement joins TRBV9 to TRBJ2-3; possibly TRBD2 for D (6 bases). V lost 1 base and J 4 bases, leaving 13 bases between the germline ends. CDR3 length equals 15 residues. Germline V gene sequence: CDR1 SGDLS, CDR2 YYNGEE. The CDR3 sequence: CASSVSGLLADTQYF. CDR3 DNA: TGTGCCAGCAGCGTAAGCGGGTTATTGGCAGATACGCAGTATTTT.

The chain uses TRBV25-1 and TRBJ2-7, with 7 nucleotides matching TRBD1. CDR3 length equals 13 residues. In germline, CDR1 is MGHDK, CDR2 SYGVNS. V lost 6 bases to trimming and J lost 6 bases; unmatched junction nucleotides: 8. CDR3 amino acids: CASRSSTGSEQYF. The CDR3, as DNA: TGTGCCAGCAGGAGCTCGACAGGGAGCGAGCAGTACTTC.

Many counts were recorded for this clonotype. This chain links TRBV10-2 with TRBJ2-3, with unresolved D. V dropped 0 bases and J dropped 3 bases, with 7 bases sitting between them. This CDR3 region has 14 residues. Per germline, CDR1 WSHSY and CDR2 SAAADI. Here the CDR3 DNA reads TGCGCCAGCAGTGAGTCGAAGCTGACAGATACGCAGTATTTT. This translates into CASSESKLTDTQYF.

The J gene is TRBJ2-5, the V gene TRBV11-3; D possibly uses TRBD1 or TRBD2 (6 bases each). CDR3 length equals 15 residues. The germline CDR1 and CDR2 sequences are SGHNT and YENEEA. Trimming left V 4 bases short and J 4 bases short, with 16 bases between. The chain's CDR3 is CASSSVGGGGETQYF. The DNA for the CDR3 is TGTGCCAGCAGCTCCGTAGGGGGAGGTGGAGAGACCCAGTACTTC.

The chain recombines TRBV11-2 with TRBJ2-3, with 12 bases that match TRBD2. The CDR3 extends over 18 amino acids. V shed 1 base and J 4 bases; nucleotides not matched to a gene: 9. Per germline, CDR1 SGHAT and CDR2 FQNNGV. The CDR3 coding sequence is TGTGCCAGCAGCTTAGTAGCGGCTAGCGGGGGGGCCCCAGATACGCAGTATTTT. Translating it yields CASSLVAASGGAPDTQYF.

The gene calls are TRBV21-1 and TRBJ2-5. TRBV21-1 is noted as a pseudogene. The CDR3 runs 13 residues. The CDR3 bases are TGTGCCAGCAGCAGTAAGCGGGAAGAGACCCAGTACTTC. It is translated as CASSSKREETQYF.

The rearrangement links TRBV3-1 to TRBJ2-1; no definite D call. Germline-derived CDR1 and CDR2 are LGHDT and YNNKEL (reference sequence). With 0 bases removed from V and 6 bases from J, the gap between germline ends came to 9 bases. The CDR3 is 14 residues long. CDR3 residues: CASSQEGNSNEQFF. Here the CDR3 DNA reads TGTGCCAGCAGCCAAGAGGGCAATTCCAATGAGCAGTTCTTC.

This clonotype came up a few times. The chain joins TRBV30 to TRBJ1-2; D may be TRBD1 (6 bases). Germline CDR1 reads GTSNPN; CDR2 reads SVGIG (reference sequence). V gave up 5 bases and J gave up 5 bases, with 15 bases separating them. CDR3 length equals 13 residues. The CDR3 loop is CAWERGSLYGYTF. DNA for the CDR3: TGTGCCTGGGAGAGGGGGAGTCTATATGGCTACACCTTC.

The chain joins TRBV6-6 to TRBJ2-3; TRBD2 aligns across 10 bases. V lost 6 bases and J lost 4; bases outside the gene matches: 7. Germline CDR1 is MNHNY and CDR2 is SVGAGI (reference sequence). The CDR3 consists of 15 residues. CDR3 region: CASRGPSGGSDTQYF. For the CDR3, the DNA is TGTGCCAGCAGAGGGCCTAGCGGGGGTTCAGATACGCAGTATTTT.

This clonotype was picked up many times. The DNA for the CDR3 is TGTGCCACCAGCCTAGCGGTGAACACCGGGGAGCTGTTTTTT. Residues: CATSLAVNTGELFF. The chain couples TRBV24-1 to TRBJ2-2; 7 bases agree with TRBD2. V gave up 7 bases and J gave up 1 base; unmatched junction bases: 2. Per germline, CDR1 KGHDR and CDR2 SFDVKD. This CDR3 region has 14 residues.

The chain recombines TRBV20-1 with TRBJ1-1; the D gene is possibly TRBD1 (6 bases). The CDR3 loop spans 13 amino acids. Germline lookup yields CDR1 DFQATT and CDR2 SNEGSKA (reference sequence). V shed 4 bases and J shed 11 bases, with 20 bases lying between them. CDR3 region: CSAINRDYYHAFF. In DNA, the CDR3 is TGCAGTGCTATCAACAGGGACTACTATCATGCTTTCTTT.

The rearrangement joins TRBV6-2 or TRBV6-3 to TRBJ1-5; 8 bases match TRBD1. The CDR3 covers 16 residues. From germline, CDR1 is MNHEY and CDR2 SVGEGT. J lost 3 bases, V lost 2 bases, and 6 bases had no gene match. CDR3 DNA sequence: TGTGCCAGCAGTTACACATTGGGACAGGACAATCAGCCCCAGCATTTT. Translation gives CASSYTLGQDNQPQHF.

This clonotype showed up many times. The CDR3 DNA follows: TGCAGTGCCCCTGATGTAGGGCCGAACACCGGGGAGCTGTTTTTT. Translation gives CSAPDVGPNTGELFF. J is TRBJ2-2 and V is TRBV20-1; D not certain. Trimming left V 6 bases short and J 0 bases short, with 14 bases between. The CDR3 runs 15 residues. Germline V gene sequence: CDR1 DFQATT, CDR2 SNEGSKA (reference sequence).

This clonotype was seen a few times. CDR3 loop: CASSSPGRRIAGELFF. The CDR3 nucleotides read TGTGCCAGCAGTTCCCCAGGGCGTCGAATTGCCGGGGAGCTGTTTTTT. The gene calls are TRBV12-3 or TRBV12-4 and TRBJ2-2, with D perhaps matching TRBD1 (5 bases). Trimming took off 4 bases at V and 6 bases at J, with 18 bases between the two ends. This CDR3 region has 16 residues.

This clonotype has a handful of counts. V usage is TRBV4-1 and J usage is TRBJ2-3, with 7 bases identical to TRBD1. The CDR3 contains 17 residues. Trimming cost V 4 bases and J 0 bases; bases outside gene matches: 10. Germline-derived CDR1 and CDR2 are MGHRA and YSYEKL. The CDR3 DNA reads TGCGCCAGCAGCCCCCGACAGGGAAGGGCTAGCACAGATACGCAGTATTTT. Residues: CASSPRQGRASTDTQYF.

In its sample, this clonotype was seen a few times. The chain employs TRBV15 and TRBJ2-1; tentative D call: TRBD2 (5 bases). CDR3 length: 14 amino acids. The germline V gene encodes CDR1 LNHNV and CDR2 YYDKDF (reference sequence). Trimming stripped 5 bases from V and 8 bases from J, with 16 bases between. The CDR3 DNA follows: TGTGCCACCAGCCACCCTGGGAGCTCCGATGAGCAGTTCTTC. Its protein product is CATSHPGSSDEQFF.

The chain carries TRBV6-1 and TRBJ2-7, with D perhaps matching TRBD1 (6 bases). Germline V gives CDR1 MNHNS, CDR2 SASEGT. The CDR3 spans 15 residues. Trimming removed 6 bases at V and 0 bases at J, with 15 bases between. For the CDR3, the DNA is TGTGCCAGCAGGCAGGGGACGGGGAGCTCCTACGAGCAGTACTTC. It encodes CASRQGTGSSYEQYF.

This clonotype was counted only a few times. V gene TRBV12-3 or TRBV12-4 combines with J gene TRBJ2-1; 10 bases match TRBD2. The trim removed 6 bases at V and 5 bases at J, leaving 4 bases unmatched. The CDR3 extends over 14 amino acids. CDR3 amino acids: CASRAGTSDNEQFF. In DNA, the CDR3 is TGTGCCAGCAGGGCCGGGACTAGCGACAATGAGCAGTTCTTC.

In this sample, this clonotype turned up a few times. V is TRBV3-1 and J is TRBJ2-3; TRBD1 aligns across 7 bases. CDR1 is LGHDT and CDR2 is YNNKEL in the germline V gene (reference sequence). J was trimmed by 2 bases and V by 3 bases; bases with no gene match: 5. CDR3 size: 15 residues. The CDR3 loop is CASSQRGTVTDTQYF. The CDR3 DNA reads TGTGCCAGCAGCCAGAGGGGGACAGTCACAGATACGCAGTATTTT.

This clonotype turned up a few times. This sequence joins TRBV5-6 and TRBJ2-7; no definite D call. V was shortened by 4 bases and J by 2 bases, with 10 bases between the two germline ends. The CDR3 runs 13 residues. Germline CDR1 reads SGHDT; CDR2 reads YYEEEE. In nucleotides, the CDR3 is TGTGCCAGCAGCGTCCCAACAACCTACGAGCAGTACTTC. Its protein is CASSVPTTYEQYF.

This clonotype was seen only a few times. The chain uses TRBV7-9 and TRBJ1-1; D not certain. Germline V gene sequence: CDR1 SEHNR, CDR2 FQNEAQ (reference sequence). CDR3 length equals 16 residues. The germline V and J ends were trimmed by 5 bases and 4 bases, with 20 bases remaining between them. Written as DNA, the CDR3 is TGTGCCAGCAGCCCCCCTGAGAGCGGGTCGAGCACTGAAGCTTTCTTT. As protein: CASSPPESGSSTEAFF.

A few counts support this clonotype. This chain uses TRBV7-9 with TRBJ1-5, with D hard to call. Trimming pared 1 base from V and 1 base from J, leaving 17 bases between. The CDR3 has 18 amino acids. Germline loops: CDR1 SEHNR, CDR2 FQNEAQ (reference sequence). In nucleotides, the CDR3 is TGTGCCAGCAGCTTAGTAGTTCGCGTTTGCAGGAGCAATCAGCCCCAGCATTTT. Its translation is CASSLVVRVCRSNQPQHF.